This T cell receptor (beta chain) emerged from a study of T cells in localized non-small cell lung cancer. Libraries were prepared by immunoSEQ multiplex PCR; TCRdb keeps only in-frame clonotypes and omits some of them. The table lists approximately 43,000 clones, about 88% of them singletons, with around 7% in the top ten. The CDR3 totals 13 residues. Trimming stripped 3 bases from V and 11 bases from J, with 15 bases between. CDR1 and CDR2 from the germline V gene are SGDLS and YYNGEE. The material sequenced was peripheral blood, taken before any cancer treatment. The origin of this receptor is a woman aged 18 to 55 with stage III lung adenocarcinoma. The V and J genes are TRBV9 and TRBJ1-5; a weak D match, TRBD1 (5 bases). CDR3 nucleotide sequence: TGTGCCAGCAGCGCAGGGTTACTCGGGACCCAGCATTTT. This translates into CASSAGLLGTQHF.